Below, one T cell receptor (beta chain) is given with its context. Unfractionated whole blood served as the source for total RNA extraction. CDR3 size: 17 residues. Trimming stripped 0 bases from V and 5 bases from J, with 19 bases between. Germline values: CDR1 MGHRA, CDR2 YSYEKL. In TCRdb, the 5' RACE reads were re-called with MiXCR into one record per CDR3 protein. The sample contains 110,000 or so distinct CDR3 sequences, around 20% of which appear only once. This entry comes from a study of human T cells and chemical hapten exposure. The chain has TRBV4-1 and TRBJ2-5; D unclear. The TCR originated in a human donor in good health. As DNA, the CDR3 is TGCGCCAGCAGCCAAGAAGGAACGTTGGGTGTTCTTGAGACCCAGTACTTC. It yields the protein CASSQEGTLGVLETQYF.